This is a list of T cell receptor beta chains from one sample in a study of blood T cell repertoires in COVID-19. TCRdb's table, derived via immunoSEQ multiplex PCR, lists solely in-frame clones and lacks some. The table has 140,000 to 150,000 clones, approximately 80% seen once. What was sequenced was peripheral blood. The receptors derive from a woman aged 45-65 years with acute or convalescent COVID-19. Each CDR3 is given with its conserved first and last residue. D genes are given only for firm matches. Clone size is not always given. Where it is, it says once, few, many or a class for expanded clones.

V gene: TRBV5-1
J gene: TRBJ1-1
clone size: .
D gene: TRBD1
CDR3 protein: CASKDRGGFTEAFF
CDR3 DNA: TGCGCCAGCAAAGACAGGGGAGGGTTCACTGAAGCTTTCTTT

V gene: TRBV7-9
J gene: TRBJ2-3
clone size: once
D gene: .
CDR3 protein: CASTSREELGTDTQYF
CDR3 DNA: TGTGCCAGCACCTCCAGGGAGGAATTAGGGACAGATACGCAGTATTTT

V gene: TRBV15
J gene: TRBJ1-3
clone size: .
D gene: .
CDR3 protein: CATNPGEGDGNTIYF
CDR3 DNA: TGTGCCACCAACCCGGGAGAAGGGGATGGAAACACCATATATTTT

V gene: TRBV19
J gene: TRBJ1-2
clone size: once
D gene: .
CDR3 protein: CASSASGPGDGYTF
CDR3 DNA: TGTGCCAGTAGTGCCTCAGGACCGGGGGATGGCTACACCTTC

V gene: TRBV19
J gene: TRBJ1-6
clone size: .
D gene: .
CDR3 protein: CASSIRGWDSPLHF
CDR3 DNA: TGTGCCAGTAGTATACGGGGTTGGGATTCACCCCTCCACTTT

V gene: TRBV5-8
J gene: TRBJ2-7
clone size: many
D gene: TRBD1
CDR3 protein: CASSQEGTGTYEQYF
CDR3 DNA: TGTGCCAGCAGCCAAGAAGGGACAGGGACCTACGAGCAGTACTTC

V gene: TRBV6-5
J gene: TRBJ1-2
clone size: few
D gene: .
CDR3 protein: CASSYSRQLPGYTF
CDR3 DNA: TGTGCCAGCAGTTACTCGAGACAGCTGCCTGGCTACACCTTC

V gene: TRBV4-2
J gene: TRBJ1-4
clone size: .
D gene: TRBD1
CDR3 protein: CASRAGTGDEKLFF
CDR3 DNA: TGTGCCAGCAGGGCCGGGACAGGGGACGAAAAACTGTTTTTT

V gene: TRBV5-1
J gene: TRBJ1-6
clone size: .
D gene: .
CDR3 protein: CASSSRGSSSNSPLHF
CDR3 DNA: TGCGCCAGCAGCTCACGGGGGAGCAGTTCCAATTCACCCCTCCACTTT

V gene: TRBV20-1
J gene: TRBJ1-2
clone size: .
D gene: .
CDR3 protein: CSASSLADYGYTF
CDR3 DNA: TGCAGTGCTAGTAGCTTGGCGGACTATGGCTACACCTTC

V gene: TRBV13
J gene: TRBJ2-2
clone size: .
D gene: TRBD1
CDR3 protein: CASSLALDRALNTGELFF
CDR3 DNA: TGTGCCAGCAGCTTAGCCCTTGACAGGGCTCTGAACACCGGGGAGCTGTTTTTT

V gene: TRBV11-3
J gene: TRBJ2-2
clone size: .
D gene: TRBD1
CDR3 protein: CASSPRTGGNTGELFF
CDR3 DNA: TGTGCCAGCAGCCCCCGGACAGGGGGGAACACCGGGGAGCTGTTTTTT

V gene: TRBV21-1
J gene: TRBJ2-1
clone size: .
D gene: .
CDR3 protein: CASDSGRRYNEQFF
CDR3 DNA: TGTGCCAGCGATTCAGGACGGAGGTACAATGAGCAGTTCTTC

V gene: TRBV7-9
J gene: TRBJ1-4
clone size: .
D gene: .
CDR3 protein: CASSLGRGNEKLFF
CDR3 DNA: TGTGCCAGCAGCTTAGGACGGGGTAATGAAAAACTGTTTTTT

V gene: TRBV6-4
J gene: TRBJ1-1
clone size: .
D gene: .
CDR3 protein: CASSDSSENTEAFF
CDR3 DNA: TGTGCCAGCAGTGACTCGAGTGAGAACACTGAAGCTTTCTTT

V gene: TRBV5-1
J gene: TRBJ2-7
clone size: .
D gene: TRBD2
CDR3 protein: CASSLPRTSVDEQYF
CDR3 DNA: TGCGCCAGCAGCTTGCCGCGGACTAGCGTCGACGAGCAGTACTTC

V gene: TRBV6-5
J gene: TRBJ1-1
clone size: .
D gene: TRBD1
CDR3 protein: CASRLGQDATEAFF
CDR3 DNA: TGTGCCAGCAGACTCGGACAGGATGCCACTGAAGCTTTCTTT

V gene: TRBV2
J gene: TRBJ2-1
clone size: .
D gene: .
CDR3 protein: CAIVTGRNEQFF
CDR3 DNA: TGTGCCATCGTAACAGGGCGCAATGAGCAGTTCTTC

V gene: TRBV6-5
J gene: TRBJ2-4
clone size: .
D gene: .
CDR3 protein: CASTSVAKNIQYF
CDR3 DNA: TGTGCCAGCACCTCGGTAGCCAAAAACATTCAGTACTTC

V gene: TRBV4-3
J gene: TRBJ1-6
clone size: few
D gene: .
CDR3 protein: CASSPRSDPLHNSPLHF
CDR3 DNA: TGCGCCAGCAGCCCGAGGTCGGATCCTCTGCATAATTCACCCCTCCACTTT

V gene: TRBV24-1
J gene: TRBJ2-3
clone size: once
D gene: TRBD2
CDR3 protein: CATSDPGGTDTQYF
CDR3 DNA: TGTGCCACCAGTGATCCGGGGGGGACAGATACGCAGTATTTT

V gene: TRBV19
J gene: TRBJ1-1
clone size: few
D gene: TRBD1
CDR3 protein: CASSSRQGVSEAFF
CDR3 DNA: TGTGCCAGTAGTTCTCGACAGGGGGTGTCTGAAGCTTTCTTT

V gene: TRBV6-6
J gene: TRBJ1-2
clone size: .
D gene: TRBD1
CDR3 protein: CASSDRGFYGYTF
CDR3 DNA: TGTGCCAGCAGTGACAGGGGATTCTATGGCTACACCTTC

V gene: TRBV7-2
J gene: TRBJ1-1
clone size: .
D gene: TRBD1
CDR3 protein: CASSLGGQGARGTEAFF
CDR3 DNA: TGTGCCAGCAGCTTAGGGGGACAGGGGGCGAGGGGCACTGAAGCTTTCTTT

V gene: TRBV30
J gene: TRBJ1-6
clone size: .
D gene: .
CDR3 protein: CAWSPPGGNSPLHF
CDR3 DNA: TGTGCCTGGAGTCCCCCTGGGGGGAATTCACCCCTCCACTTT

V gene: TRBV19
J gene: TRBJ1-3
clone size: .
D gene: .
CDR3 protein: CASSIEISSLSGNTIYF
CDR3 DNA: TGTGCCAGTAGTATAGAGATTTCGAGCCTCTCTGGAAACACCATATATTTT

V gene: TRBV9
J gene: TRBJ1-2
clone size: few
D gene: .
CDR3 protein: CASSVADGQLYGYTF
CDR3 DNA: TGTGCCAGCAGCGTAGCTGATGGACAACTCTATGGCTACACCTTC

V gene: TRBV7-2
J gene: TRBJ1-2
clone size: .
D gene: TRBD1
CDR3 protein: CASSFQTGLNGYTF
CDR3 DNA: TGTGCCAGCAGCTTTCAGACAGGGTTGAATGGCTACACCTTC

V gene: TRBV7-3
J gene: TRBJ1-1
clone size: .
D gene: TRBD1
CDR3 protein: CASSPHRGGTEAFF
CDR3 DNA: TGTGCCAGCAGCCCCCACAGGGGTGGGACTGAAGCTTTCTTT

V gene: TRBV15
J gene: TRBJ2-5
clone size: .
D gene: .
CDR3 protein: CATSTRGQETQYF
CDR3 DNA: TGTGCCACCAGCACCAGAGGGCAAGAGACCCAGTACTTC